The source of this TCR beta chain is a study of blood T cell repertoires in COVID-19. Study-level background: Sample material is recorded as cDNA or gDNA derived from T cells, B-cell-depleted T cells, or PBMCs.

CDR1 and CDR2 (germline): SNHLY, FYNNEI. This CDR3 is built from 16 residues. The junction had 7 bases not matched to a gene; V was cut back by 4 bases and J by 4 bases. The assay was immunoSEQ multiplex PCR, and TCRdb's table has in-frame clones only and misses some. The sample lists about 100,000 clones, about 80% occurring once. This sequence was found in a man aged 70 or older with active or convalescent COVID-19. V usage is TRBV2 and J usage is TRBJ2-1; 10 positions agree with TRBD2. The sample consisted of peripheral blood. This chain's CDR3 is CASSVIGTSAYNEQFF. The CDR3 DNA is TGTGCCAGCAGTGTAATAGGGACTAGCGCTTACAATGAGCAGTTCTTC.